These T cell receptor beta chains were read from a single sample in a study of radiotherapy plus CTLA-4 blockade in lung cancer. This table comes from immunoSEQ multiplex PCR, and its TCRdb copy is limited to in-frame clones, with some not included. The sample lists about 51,000 clones; around 79% were seen once. The sequencing used peripheral blood, collected from a patient treated with radiotherapy plus ipilimumab. The receptors here all came from a human donor with non-small cell lung cancer who had a complete response to radiotherapy plus ipilimumab. Each CDR3 is given with its conserved first and last residue. The D gene is left open where the match is weak. Clone sizes are given selectively: once, few, many, or a class where the clone is expanded.

TRBJ2-5 | TRBV11-3 | - | 12 | - | CASSAGQETQYF
TRBJ1-1 | TRBV4-3 | - | 13 | - | CASSRDKNTEAFF
TRBJ1-5 | TRBV18 | TRBD1 | 14 | - | CASSPTGNRDPQHF
TRBJ1-5 | TRBV7-2 | TRBD1 | 17 | - | CASSLLGTGWGNQPQHF
TRBJ1-4 | TRBV7-9 | - | 14 | - | CASSSWGPRKKLFF
TRBJ2-7 | TRBV7-2 | - | 11 | - | CASSALSEQYF
TRBJ2-6 | TRBV7-2 | - | 17 | once | CASSLEGVTFGANVLTF
TRBJ1-1 | TRBV19 | TRBD1 | 15 | - | CASKSPGGTNTEAFF
TRBJ2-7 | TRBV18 | TRBD1 | 13 | - | CASSRDSSYEQYF
TRBJ2-2 | TRBV11-2 | TRBD1 | 18 | - | CASSRDRGRGPGTGELFF
TRBJ2-5 | TRBV7-9 | - | 15 | - | CASGPQGRPGETQYF
TRBJ1-4 | TRBV10-3 | - | 15 | - | CAISDDSATNEKLFF
TRBJ1-5 | TRBV10-2 | - | 13 | - | CASTTGSGQPQHF
TRBJ2-2 | TRBV4-3 | TRBD1 | 15 | - | CASSHGTANTGELFF
TRBJ1-2 | TRBV5-1 | TRBD1 | 17 | once | CASSSGTGTLGYYGYTF
TRBJ1-2 | TRBV29-1 | TRBD1 | 13 | - | CSAQGHRGDGYTF
TRBJ2-1 | TRBV11-3 | TRBD1 | 17 | - | CASSSDRDRESYNEQFF
TRBJ1-5 | TRBV29-1 | - | 12 | - | CSGGEGNQPQHF
TRBJ1-1 | TRBV18 | - | 16 | - | CASSPRLPDMNTEAFF
TRBJ1-2 | TRBV19 | - | 11 | few | CVAGGLGGYTF
TRBJ1-1 | TRBV9 | - | 12 | once | CASGGMGTEAFF
TRBJ1-2 | TRBV19 | TRBD1 | 14 | - | CASRPGQLGYGYTF
TRBJ2-5 | TRBV9 | TRBD2 | 17 | once | CASSAPGLAGGLETQYF
TRBJ1-1 | TRBV7-9 | - | 14 | few | CASTTGFMNTEAFF
TRBJ2-7 | TRBV28 | TRBD1 | 13 | - | CASITGTAYEQYF
TRBJ2-3 | TRBV6-5 | - | 16 | - | CASSYGAGPGTDTQYF
TRBJ2-2 | TRBV10-1 | - | 15 | few | CASSEGARDTGELFF
TRBJ1-2 | TRBV15 | TRBD1 | 15 | - | CATSGTRGSKDGYTF
TRBJ2-5 | TRBV5-1 | TRBD2 | 14 | - | CASSSSGTKETQYF
TRBJ2-5 | TRBV5-1 | TRBD1 | 15 | - | CASSPGQGYQETQYF
TRBJ2-5 | TRBV7-7 | TRBD1 | 16 | - | CASSLAWDRGRETQYF
TRBJ2-7 | TRBV7-2 | TRBD2 | 17 | - | CASSSQGTSGRLYEQYF
TRBJ1-1 | TRBV5-6 | - | 14 | - | CASSLRIPGTEAFF
TRBJ2-1 | TRBV14 | TRBD2 | 15 | - | CASSPSGSIMDEQFF
TRBJ1-6 | TRBV14 | - | 13 | - | CASSQPYPSPLHF
TRBJ2-1 | TRBV29-1 | TRBD2 | 12 | - | CSAKTSGGAQFF
TRBJ2-1 | TRBV7-9 | TRBD2 | 14 | - | CASSSGLADNEQFF
TRBJ1-4 | TRBV19 | - | 13 | - | CASSDTLGEKLFF
TRBJ1-5 | TRBV6-5 | - | 14 | - | CASSPSTGNQPQHF
TRBJ2-5 | TRBV5-6 | - | 14 | once | CASSLGGVPKTQYF
TRBJ2-7 | TRBV7-9 | - | 14 | - | CASRGRGDTYEQYF
TRBJ1-4 | TRBV5-5 | - | 17 | - | CASSFGPFLQENEKLFF
TRBJ1-1 | TRBV10-3 | TRBD1 | 14 | few | CAIRGQGAVAEAFF
TRBJ1-6 | TRBV7-9 | - | 14 | - | CASSLDADNSPLHF
TRBJ2-2 | TRBV7-9 | - | 14 | - | CASSLESGTGELFF
TRBJ2-5 | TRBV10-3 | TRBD1 | 15 | once | CAVGTEQEYQETQYF
TRBJ2-6 | TRBV2 | - | 14 | - | CASRDNSGANVLTF
TRBJ2-4 | TRBV19 | TRBD1 | 13 | - | CASKGTVKNIQYF
TRBJ1-5 | TRBV2 | TRBD1 | 16 | - | CASGAQGPYSNQPQHF
TRBJ2-5 | TRBV5-4 | - | 12 | - | CASSPLGGTQYF
TRBJ2-5 | TRBV6-1 | TRBD1 | 15 | - | CASKTGGTCSETQYF
TRBJ2-5 | TRBV5-1 | TRBD1 | 13 | - | CASSEGAGGEQYF
TRBJ2-3 | TRBV9 | - | 16 | - | CASSVGQYSSTDTQYF
TRBJ1-4 | TRBV5-1 | TRBD1 | 13 | - | CASSLAMRGLLFF
TRBJ1-5 | TRBV7-8 | - | 16 | - | CASSREGVKSNQPQHF
TRBJ2-1 | TRBV6-6 | - | 13 | - | CASTLSSYNEQFF
TRBJ1-1 | TRBV10-3 | - | 17 | - | CAISEPRRLGANTEAFF